The 21 T cell receptor beta chains presented below share a single source sample, sequenced in a study of CD8 T cells in ankylosing spondylitis. Study outcomes and limitations: A TCR beta motif of seven or eight highly homologous variants appeared characteristic of ankylosing spondylitis blood.

Their cognate antigens are unknown. TCRdb fed the 5' RACE reads into MiXCR, producing one record per CDR3 protein. Here the sample spans 700,000 to 850,000 distinct CDR3 sequences, 12% being singletons. The specimen was blood, either unsorted or a sorted T cell fraction (not recorded which). The receptor set was obtained from a male donor with ankylosing spondylitis.

In this sample, this clonotype turned up many times. V and J are TRBV20-1 and TRBJ2-7; D remains ambiguous. Trimming took off 0 bases at V and 3 bases at J, with 9 bases between the two ends. The length of the CDR3 is 13 residues. Germline values: CDR1 DFQATT, CDR2 SNEGSKA (reference sequence). CDR3 protein: CSARDFTRYEQYF. The DNA of the CDR3 is TGCAGTGCTAGAGACTTTACACGCTACGAGCAGTACTTC.

As concerns this clonotype: One end of the junction does not line up with germline, which may come from a read error. V is TRBV7-2 and J is TRBJ1-4, with D possibly being TRBD1 (5 bases). CDR1 and CDR2 (germline): SGHTA, FQGNSA. This CDR3 is 15 amino acids long. The CDR3 protein is CASSPPGGRGEKPFF. DNA of the CDR3: TGTGCCAGCAGCCCCCCTGGGGGTAGAGGAGAAAAACCGTTTTTT.

This clonotype was picked up a small number of times. This chain connects TRBV4-2 to TRBJ2-3; D remains ambiguous. This CDR3 comprises 14 residues. Trimming removed 3 bases at V and 2 bases at J, with 9 bases between. Germline V gene data show CDR1 as LGHNA and CDR2 as YNFKEQ. The CDR3, as DNA: TGTGCCAGCAGCCAGCCGAGAGACACAGATACGCAGTATTTT. This encodes CASSQPRDTDTQYF.

J is TRBJ1-2 and V is TRBV4-2; 8 positions agree with TRBD1. The CDR3 is 14 residues long. Germline V gene lookup returns CDR1 LGHNA and CDR2 YNFKEQ. The V gene end was trimmed by 5 bases and the J gene end by 3 bases; junction bases not matched to a gene: 5. The CDR3 region has the DNA TGTGCCAGCAGCTCGTCAGGGGGCGACTATGGCTACACCTTC. It translates to CASSSSGGDYGYTF.

This clonotype was detected a few times. V gene TRBV12-3 or TRBV12-4 combines with J gene TRBJ1-5, with 8 positions matching TRBD1. V was clipped by 2 bases and J by 4 bases; unmatched bases: 4. This CDR3 region has 15 residues. CDR3 region: CASSLRQGANQPQHF. The CDR3 DNA sequence: TGTGCCAGCAGTTTAAGGCAGGGGGCGAATCAGCCCCAGCATTTT.

The chain links TRBV5-5 to TRBJ1-1, with TRBD1 matching over 8 bases. Germline loops: CDR1 SGHKS, CDR2 YYEKEE (reference sequence). The J segment lost 1 base and the V segment lost 7 bases, leaving 9 bases of the junction unmatched. The CDR3 is 15 residues long. The CDR3 region has the DNA TGTGCCAGCGCTAGCAGGGGGCGCGGGAACACTGAAGCTTTCTTT. Translating it yields CASASRGRGNTEAFF.

The chain combines TRBV29-1 with TRBJ1-4; maybe TRBD1 (5 bases). The V end lost 6 bases, the J end lost 5 bases, and 19 bases lay between the germline ends. The CDR3 length is 15 residues. Germline assignment: CDR1 SQVTM and CDR2 ANQGSEA. CDR3 nucleotides: TGCAGCGTCCTAAGGGCAACAGGACCAAATGAAAAACTGTTTTTT. Protein sequence: CSVLRATGPNEKLFF. Full variable domain (remainder filled in from reference TRBV29-1 and TRBJ1-4): SAVISQKPSRDICQRGTSLTIQCQVDSQVTMMFWYRQQPGQSLTLIATANQGSEATYESGFVIDKFPISRPNLTFSTLTVSNMSPEDSSIYLCSVLRATGPNEKLFFGSGTQLSVL.

The sample holds a few counts of this clonotype. The chain combines TRBV6-2 or TRBV6-3 with TRBJ2-5, with D possibly TRBD2 on 6 matching bases. Trimming took 6 bases from V and 5 from J, leaving 22 bases between them. The CDR3 length is 16 residues. Germline lookup yields CDR1 MNHEY and CDR2 SVGEGT. The CDR3, as DNA: TGTGCCAGCAGCCCCCGTGGGACGGGAGAGGCGGAGACCCAGTACTTC. Its protein is CASSPRGTGEAETQYF.

The sample holds many counts of this clonotype. The gene calls are TRBV20-1 and TRBJ2-7; D assignment may be TRBD1 or TRBD2 (6 bases each). Trimming stripped 3 bases from V and 0 bases from J, with 15 bases between. The CDR3 runs 15 residues. The germline CDR1 and CDR2 sequences are DFQATT and SNEGSKA (reference sequence). The CDR3 coding sequence is TGCAGTGCTAGTTGGTCCGGGGGCCCCTCCTACGAGCAGTACTTC. Residues: CSASWSGGPSYEQYF.

The chain recombines TRBV6-6 with TRBJ2-7; TRBD2 might be the D (5 bases). CDR3 length equals 13 residues. In germline, CDR1 is MNHNY, CDR2 SVGAGI (reference sequence). V lost 0 bases, J lost 5 bases, and 8 bases lay in between. The CDR3, as DNA: TGTGCCAGCAGTTACTCCATGGAGGACGAGCAGTACTTC. It is translated as CASSYSMEDEQYF.

There are many counts of this clonotype. The chain couples TRBV7-2 to TRBJ2-1; 10 bases line up with TRBD1. From germline, CDR1 is SGHTA and CDR2 FQGNSA. This CDR3 contains 15 residues. V trimming: 4 bases; J trimming: 2 bases; junction bases outside the gene matches: 2. CDR3 nucleotide sequence: TGTGCCAGCAGCTCGACAGGGGGCCCCTACAATGAGCAGTTCTTC. Protein product: CASSSTGGPYNEQFF.

This clonotype was found many times. This chain joins TRBV7-2 and TRBJ2-7; 7 bases line up with TRBD1. This CDR3 is 15 amino acids long. The germline CDR1 and CDR2 sequences are SGHTA and FQGNSA. V shed 2 bases, J shed 5 bases, and the junction held 9 bases outside the gene matches. CDR3 sequence: CASSLRGRQGNEQYF. The CDR3 nucleotides are TGTGCCAGCAGCTTAAGGGGCCGACAGGGAAACGAGCAGTACTTC.

The chain recombines TRBV10-3 with TRBJ2-2, with D tentatively TRBD1 (5 bases). The CDR3 has 13 amino acids. V gave up 10 bases and J gave up 2 bases, with 11 bases separating them. CDR1 and CDR2 from the germline V gene are ENHRY and SYGVKD. The CDR3 here is CASAGINTGELFF. CDR3 nucleotide sequence: TGTGCCAGCGCAGGGATTAACACCGGGGAGCTGTTTTTT.

This clonotype was found a few times. V is TRBV20-1 and J is TRBJ2-3; a weak D match, TRBD2 (5 bases). Germline CDR1 and CDR2: DFQATT and SNEGSKA (reference sequence). V was shortened by 3 bases and J by 4 bases, with 14 bases between the two germline ends. The CDR3 sequence is 14 residues long. The CDR3 DNA reads TGCAGTGCTAGTGAGACTACCCTGGCAGATACGCAGTATTTT. The encoded protein is CSASETTLADTQYF.

About this clonotype: This may arise from a read error, as a much more abundant clone is one base away. The J gene is TRBJ2-1, the V gene TRBV20-1; D is unresolved. Germline values: CDR1 DFQATT, CDR2 SNEGSKA (reference sequence). This CDR3 is 11 amino acids long. For the CDR3, the DNA is TGCAGTGCTAGAGCCCACAATGAGCAGATCTTC. This translates into CSARAHNEQIF.

The rearrangement uses TRBV20-1 and TRBJ2-1, with 7 bases matching TRBD1. Germline assignment: CDR1 DFQATT and CDR2 SNEGSKA (reference sequence). CDR3 length: 15 amino acids. J was trimmed by 0 bases and V by 6 bases; bases with no gene match: 8. The CDR3 spells CSAMTGSSSYNEQFF. The CDR3 coding sequence is TGCAGTGCCATGACAGGGTCTAGCTCCTACAATGAGCAGTTCTTC.

This clonotype was observed many times. The chain uses TRBV5-6 and TRBJ2-1; 10 bases match TRBD2. This CDR3 is built from 13 residues. The germline gives CDR1 SGHDT, CDR2 YYEEEE. V was pared by 7 bases and J by 8 bases, with 6 bases of the junction left unmatched. The CDR3: CASRTSGGDEQFF. CDR3 DNA sequence: TGTGCCAGCCGGACTAGCGGAGGGGATGAGCAGTTCTTC.

The chain employs TRBV6-1 and TRBJ1-2; no clear D gene. V shed 2 bases and J shed 1 base, with 2 bases lying between them. This CDR3 contains 12 residues. The germline V gene has CDR1 MNHNS and CDR2 SASEGT. CDR3 sequence reads: CASSEYNYGYTF. The CDR3 DNA reads as TGTGCCAGCAGTGAATATAACTATGGCTACACCTTC.

The chain uses TRBV4-2 and TRBJ1-1; no clear D. There are 15 residues in the CDR3. Germline CDR1 LGHNA, CDR2 YNFKEQ. The V end lost 3 bases, the J end lost 2 bases, and 13 bases lay between the germline ends. CDR3 in amino acids: CASSQKTPANTEAFF. Written as DNA, the CDR3 is TGTGCCAGCAGCCAGAAGACCCCCGCCAACACTGAAGCTTTCTTT.

The CDR3 here is CATQTSAVPYEQYF. The CDR3 DNA sequence: TGTGCCACCCAGACTAGCGCAGTACCCTACGAGCAGTACTTC. The rearrangement links TRBV28 to TRBJ2-7; 8 bases line up with TRBD2. The CDR3 consists of 14 residues. The germline CDR1 and CDR2 sequences are MDHEN and SYDVKM. The V and J ends lost 10 bases and 2 bases, in that order; junction bases with no gene match: 10.

This chain connects TRBV4-3 to TRBJ2-1, with TRBD1 matching over 10 bases. From germline, CDR1 is LGHNA and CDR2 YSLEER. After removal of 4 bases from V and 4 bases from J, the junction contained 4 bases not matched to a gene. CDR3 size: 15 residues. The CDR3 loop is CASSPWDRGYNEQFF. The DNA of the CDR3 is TGCGCCAGCAGCCCGTGGGACAGGGGTTACAATGAGCAGTTCTTC.